This TCR beta chain appears in the sequencing data of a study of T cells after yellow fever vaccination. Points from the study as a whole: Clones from primary vaccination mostly reappeared after the booster (about 97% CD4, approximately 91% CD8). Sorted repertoires could include abundant contaminating clonotypes from bulk cells.

The table lists this clonotype with many counts. The target antigen is unknown. Universal primer sites and UMIs were introduced during 5'RACE template-switching synthesis of TCR cDNA. TCRdb passed the 5' RACE reads through MiXCR, listing each CDR3 protein once. The table shows 250,000 to 350,000 distinct CDR3 sequences, with about 6.6% occurring only once. V was cut by 6 bases and J by 4 bases, with 13 bases left in between. The CDR3 has 14 residues. CDR1 is SGHTA, CDR2 FQGNSA, per germline. This material consisted of PBMCs, taken more than 40 days after the first yellow fever vaccination. This clonotype was sampled from a man aged 18 to 30 who received the YFV17D yellow fever vaccine. V and J are TRBV7-2 and TRBJ1-3, with a possible D match to TRBD1 (6 bases). CDR3 region: CASSVGQGGNTIYF. The DNA for the CDR3 is TGTGCCAGCAGTGTGGGGCAGGGGGGAAACACCATATATTTT.